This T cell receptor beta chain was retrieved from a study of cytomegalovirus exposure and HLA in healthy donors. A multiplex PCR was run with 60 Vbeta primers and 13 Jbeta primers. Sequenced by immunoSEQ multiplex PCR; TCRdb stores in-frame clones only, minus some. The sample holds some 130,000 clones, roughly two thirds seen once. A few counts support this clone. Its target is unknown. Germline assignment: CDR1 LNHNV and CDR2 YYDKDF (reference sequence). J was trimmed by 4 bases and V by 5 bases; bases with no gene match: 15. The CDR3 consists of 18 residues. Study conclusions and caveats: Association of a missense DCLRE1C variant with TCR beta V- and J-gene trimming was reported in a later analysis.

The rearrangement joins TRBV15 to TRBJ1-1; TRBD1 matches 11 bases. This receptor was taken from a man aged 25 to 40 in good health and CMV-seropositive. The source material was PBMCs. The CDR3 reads CATSVRGQGASKVTEAFF. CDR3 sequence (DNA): TGTGCCACCAGCGTAAGAGGACAGGGGGCCTCTAAGGTCACTGAAGCTTTCTTT.